Listed here is a single T cell receptor (beta chain). Per the authors' pipeline: Amplified reference gene primers provided the basis for estimating nucleated cell counts. The table came from immunoSEQ multiplex PCR; TCRdb's copy has only in-frame clones and leaves some out. V, J and clone size are taken as reported in that table, and D and trimming were inferred from the DNA itself. Of 85,000 to 130,000 clones listed, about 80% are singletons. The V end was cut by 5 bases, the J end by 0 bases, with 11 bases between. There are 15 residues in the CDR3. Germline V gives CDR1 SGHTA, CDR2 FQGNSA. These data originate in a study of blood T cell repertoires in COVID-19. Study details: PBMCs, B-cell-depleted T cells, or T cells were the source of the cDNA or gDNA that made up the material.

This sequence originates from a woman of 80 years or more with active or convalescent COVID-19. Input material: peripheral blood. The V and J genes are TRBV7-2 and TRBJ1-3; possibly TRBD1 for D (5 bases). DNA of the CDR3: TGTGCCAGCAGCCCTTATCAGGGCTCTGGAAACACCATATATTTT. Its translation is CASSPYQGSGNTIYF.